This T cell receptor (beta chain) was sequenced for a study of blood T cell repertoires in COVID-19. Study context: COVID-19 samples collected from the United States, Italy and Spain covered acute and convalescent phases. T cells, B-cell-depleted T cells, or PBMCs supplied cDNA or gDNA.

In the original workflow: Reference gene primer amplification gave nucleated cell count estimates. Sequenced by immunoSEQ multiplex PCR; TCRdb stores in-frame clones only, minus some. D and trimming come from the DNA, and the V and J calls and clone size come from that table. In the table there are approximately 170,000 clones, approximately 85% of which are singletons. Trimming cost V 7 bases and J 6 bases; bases outside gene matches: 8. The germline V gene encodes CDR1 SQVTM and CDR2 ANQGSEA. The CDR3 is 13 amino acids. This clone was observed a single time. Sequencing input: peripheral blood. The sequence derives from a man in his forties or fifties who had recovered from COVID-19. This rearrangement joins TRBV29-1 to TRBJ2-5; 10 nucleotides line up with TRBD2. The CDR3 is CSASGGEGQTQYF. CDR3 in DNA: TGCAGCGCTAGCGGGGGAGAGGGGCAGACCCAGTACTTC.